A single sample gave rise to the 24 T cell receptor beta chains below, sequenced in a study of cytomegalovirus exposure and HLA in healthy donors. With 60 Vbeta and 13 Jbeta primers, the PCR was carried out. Libraries were prepared by immunoSEQ multiplex PCR; TCRdb keeps only in-frame clonotypes and omits some of them. The sample yields roughly 130,000 clones, roughly 84% seen once. Sample: PBMCs. These receptors all stem from a woman aged 18-30 years in good health and CMV-seropositive.

The sample holds one count of this clone. The chain links TRBV10-3 to TRBJ2-2; possibly TRBD1 for D (6 bases). The germline V and J ends were trimmed by 11 bases and 3 bases, with 16 bases remaining between them. The V gene's germline CDR1 is ENHRY and CDR2 SYGVKD. The CDR3 runs 14 residues. The CDR3 sequence is CASQKDSHTGELFF. CDR3 in DNA: TGTGCCTCCCAAAAGGACAGCCACACCGGGGAGCTGTTTTTT.

J is TRBJ2-3 and V is TRBV7-3; 11 bases map to TRBD2. The V gene end was trimmed by 6 bases and the J gene end by 4 bases; junction bases not matched to a gene: 3. Germline V CDR1 and CDR2: SGHTA, FQGTGA. The CDR3 length is 14 residues. CDR3 loop: CASSLTSGADTQYF. CDR3 nucleotides: TGTGCCAGCAGTTTGACTAGCGGGGCAGATACGCAGTATTTT.

This rearrangement joins TRBV6-5 to TRBJ2-1; 8 bases align to TRBD2. V lost 4 bases to trimming and J lost 0 bases; unmatched junction nucleotides: 2. The CDR3 contains 15 residues. Germline V gene sequence: CDR1 MNHEY, CDR2 SVGAGI. CDR3 nucleotides: TGTGCCAGCAGTTTAGCGGGGAGCTCCTACAATGAGCAGTTCTTC. It encodes CASSLAGSSYNEQFF.

V gene TRBV11-2 combines with J gene TRBJ2-7; D gene unclear. The CDR3 is made up of 12 amino acids. CDR1 and CDR2 from the germline V gene are SGHAT and FQNNGV. The germline V and J ends were trimmed by 5 bases and 0 bases, with 5 bases remaining between them. CDR3 DNA: TGTGCCAGCAGCCTCTACTCCTACGAGCAGTACTTC. Its protein is CASSLYSYEQYF.

This clone has only a few counts. The sample contains more than one DNA sequence encoding this CDR3. The chain combines TRBV2 with TRBJ1-5, with D tentatively TRBD1 (5 bases). V was clipped by 4 bases and J by 2 bases, with 6 bases between them. CDR3 length: 13 amino acids. CDR1 is SNHLY and CDR2 is FYNNEI in the germline V gene. Here the CDR3 DNA reads TGTGCCAGCAGTGGGGGGGGCAATCAGCCCCAGCATTTT. This codes for CASSGGGNQPQHF.

This chain links TRBV7-2 with TRBJ2-3, with D perhaps matching TRBD2 (5 bases). Trimming removed 5 bases from V and 1 base from J, with 13 bases in between. The CDR3 sequence is 15 residues long. In germline, CDR1 is SGHTA, CDR2 FQGNSA. The CDR3 loop reads CASSPGGFGTDTQYF. DNA of the CDR3: TGTGCCAGCAGCCCCGGCGGGTTTGGCACAGATACGCAGTATTTT.

The chain combines TRBV7-9 with TRBJ2-1, with 7 nucleotides matching TRBD2. CDR1 is SEHNR, CDR2 FQNEAQ, per germline (reference sequence). The V gene end was trimmed by 2 bases and the J gene end by 5 bases; junction bases not matched to a gene: 6. The CDR3 contains 15 residues. In nucleotides, the CDR3 is TGTGCCAGCAGCTTATTGTGGGAGGGACACAATGAGCAGTTCTTC. Translation gives CASSLLWEGHNEQFF.

The chain couples TRBV6-5 to TRBJ1-6; TRBD1 is a possible D gene (5 bases). Germline assignment: CDR1 MNHEY and CDR2 SVGAGI. The CDR3 runs to 13 residues. The V end was cut by 5 bases, the J end by 8 bases, with 10 bases between. Here the CDR3 reads CASSGQLDSPLHF. Written as DNA, the CDR3 is TGTGCCAGCAGTGGACAATTGGATTCACCCCTCCACTTT.

The genes are TRBV27 and TRBJ2-7; possible D gene TRBD2, 6 bases. Trimming shortened V by 3 bases and J by 0 bases, and 18 bases separated the two germline ends. The CDR3 runs to 17 residues. Germline assignment: CDR1 MNHEY and CDR2 SMNVEV (reference sequence). In DNA, the CDR3 is TGTGCCAGCAGTTTGGGACCGGGACTGTCTCTCTCCTACGAGCAGTACTTC. Encoded protein: CASSLGPGLSLSYEQYF.

This CDR3 is CASNTQATNYGYTF. As DNA, the CDR3 is TGTGCCAGTAATACCCAGGCCACTAACTATGGCTACACCTTC. V gene TRBV19 combines with J gene TRBJ1-2, with unresolved D. Germline V gene lookup returns CDR1 LNHDA and CDR2 SQIVND (reference sequence). This CDR3 region has 14 residues. V lost 7 bases and J 0 bases, leaving 12 bases between the germline ends. Supplemented by reference TRBV19 and TRBJ1-2, the full variable domain reads DGGITQSPKYLFRKEGQNVTLSCEQNLNHDAMYWYRQDPGQGLRLIYYSQIVNDFQKGDIAEGYSVSREKKESFPLTVTSAQKNPTAFYLCASNTQATNYGYTFGSGTRLTVV.

The CDR3 is CASSLGVSEGSNEQFF. Written as DNA, the CDR3 is TGTGCCAGCAGCTTAGGAGTGTCGGAGGGATCGAATGAGCAGTTCTTC. The chain has TRBV11-2 and TRBJ2-1; possible D gene TRBD2, 6 bases. Germline V CDR1 and CDR2: SGHAT, FQNNGV. The V end lost 1 base, the J end lost 7 bases, and 17 bases lay between the germline ends. This CDR3 is 16 amino acids long. Using reference TRBV11-2 and TRBJ2-1 for the parts outside the CDR3, the full variable domain is EAGVAQSPRYKIIEKRQSVAFWCNPISGHATLYWYQQILGQGPKLLIQFQNNGVVDDSQLPKDRFSAERLKGVDSTLKIQPAKLEDSAVYLCASSLGVSEGSNEQFFGPGTRLTVL.

The genes are TRBV19 and TRBJ1-6, with 7 nucleotides matching TRBD1. With V trimmed by 1 base and J by 5 bases, 2 bases remained unmatched. The length of the CDR3 is 15 residues. The germline V gene encodes CDR1 LNHDA and CDR2 SQIVND (reference sequence). The CDR3 protein is CASSIGGGDNSPLHF. DNA of the CDR3: TGTGCCAGTAGTATAGGAGGGGGCGATAATTCACCCCTCCACTTT.

CDR3 protein: CASSLLTGQNNSPLHF. CDR3 nucleotide sequence: TGTGCCAGCAGCTTACTGACAGGACAGAATAATTCACCCCTCCACTTT. The V gene is TRBV7-9, the J gene TRBJ1-6; maybe TRBD1 (6 bases). The CDR3 covers 16 residues. With 2 bases removed from V and 5 bases from J, the gap between germline ends came to 13 bases. Germline V gene data show CDR1 as SEHNR and CDR2 as FQNEAQ (reference sequence). The full variable domain, completed using reference TRBV7-9 and TRBJ1-6, is DTGVSQNPRHKITKRGQNVTFRCDPISEHNRLYWYRQTLGQGPEFLTYFQNEAQLEKSRLLSDRFSAERPKGSFSTLEIQRTEQGDSAMYLCASSLLTGQNNSPLHFGNGTRLTVT.

The rearrangement links TRBV19 to TRBJ2-7; D remains unclear. There are 14 residues in the CDR3. The V end lost 2 bases, the J end lost 1 base, and 9 bases lay between the germline ends. Germline-derived CDR1 and CDR2 are LNHDA and SQIVND (reference sequence). The CDR3 bases are TGTGCCAGTAGTATATGGGCCGAGTCCTACGAGCAGTACTTC. Amino acid sequence: CASSIWAESYEQYF.

The chain couples TRBV18 to TRBJ2-2; unclear D gene. The germline CDR1 and CDR2 sequences are KGHSH and LQKENI. With 4 bases removed from V and 0 bases from J, the gap between germline ends came to 12 bases. The CDR3 is made up of 16 amino acids. This CDR3 reads CASSLTDTANTGELFF. The DNA for the CDR3 is TGTGCCAGCTCACTCACAGACACCGCGAACACCGGGGAGCTGTTTTTT. The full variable domain, in which reference TRBV18 and TRBJ2-2 provide the parts outside the CDR3, is NAGVMQNPRHLVRRRGQEARLRCSPMKGHSHVYWYRQLPEEGLKFMVYLQKENIIDESGMPKERFSAEFPKEGPSILRIQQVVRGDSAAYFCASSLTDTANTGELFFGEGSRLTVL.

The chain links TRBV4-1 to TRBJ1-2, with 9 bases identical to TRBD1. With V trimmed by 0 bases and J by 4 bases, 9 bases remained unmatched. CDR3 length equals 17 residues. CDR1 is MGHRA, CDR2 YSYEKL, per germline. In nucleotides, the CDR3 is TGCGCCAGCAGCCAAGATTCGACCCGGGACAGGGTCTATGGCTACACCTTC. Protein sequence: CASSQDSTRDRVYGYTF.

This chain uses TRBV18 with TRBJ2-1; D call uncertain. The CDR3 is 14 amino acids. The V gene's germline CDR1 is KGHSH and CDR2 LQKENI. The germline V and J ends were trimmed by 4 bases and 4 bases, with 11 bases remaining between them. The CDR3 spells CASSRQSPYNEQFF. The DNA for the CDR3 is TGTGCCAGCTCACGGCAGTCACCTTACAATGAGCAGTTCTTC.

Here the CDR3 reads CASSRGLGVGSYEQYF. The CDR3 bases are TGTGCCAGCAGTAGGGGTTTGGGCGTGGGGTCCTACGAGCAGTACTTC. V is TRBV27 and J is TRBJ2-7; D is perhaps TRBD1 (5 bases). Trimming pared 5 bases from V and 1 base from J, leaving 18 bases between. There are 16 residues in the CDR3. Germline CDR1 and CDR2: MNHEY and SMNVEV (reference sequence).

This chain joins TRBV5-1 and TRBJ2-5, with 8 nucleotides matching TRBD1. This CDR3 has 14 residues. CDR1 and CDR2 from the germline V gene are SGHRS and YFSETQ. V trimming: 0 bases; J trimming: 5 bases; junction bases outside the gene matches: 3. The CDR3 here is CASSLGQGAETQYF. In DNA form, the CDR3 reads TGCGCCAGCAGCTTGGGGCAGGGGGCGGAGACCCAGTACTTC.

Turning to this clone: At one of its ends the junction is not consistent with the germline gene, which may arise from a read error. V and J are TRBV7-9 and TRBJ2-6; TRBD1 matches 7 bases. The germline gives CDR1 SEHNR, CDR2 FQNEAQ (reference sequence). CDR3 size: 18 residues. The CDR3, as DNA: TGTTCCAGCAGCCCCCGGACAGGCTCCCTCTCTGGGGCCAACGTCCTGACTTTC. It encodes CSSSPRTGSLSGANVLTF.

The chain employs TRBV7-9 and TRBJ2-5, with D perhaps TRBD2 (6 bases). The V and J ends lost 3 bases and 5 bases respectively, with 13 bases between them. The CDR3 contains 14 residues. Germline V gene data show CDR1 as SEHNR and CDR2 as FQNEAQ (reference sequence). CDR3 residues: CASSFWDAGETQYF. Written as DNA, the CDR3 is TGTGCCAGCAGCTTCTGGGACGCGGGGGAGACCCAGTACTTC. Together with reference TRBV7-9 and TRBJ2-5, the CDR3 gives the full variable domain: DTGVSQNPRHKITKRGQNVTFRCDPISEHNRLYWYRQTLGQGPEFLTYFQNEAQLEKSRLLSDRFSAERPKGSFSTLEIQRTEQGDSAMYLCASSFWDAGETQYFGPGTRLLVL.

V and J are TRBV11-2 and TRBJ2-5, with a tentative D call TRBD2 (5 bases). V gave up 3 bases and J gave up 0 bases, with 8 bases separating them. The CDR3 runs 14 residues. Germline V gene data show CDR1 as SGHAT and CDR2 as FQNNGV. CDR3 protein: CASSFGGYQETQYF. The CDR3 nucleotides read TGTGCCAGCAGCTTCGGAGGATACCAAGAGACCCAGTACTTC.

This clone occurred once. V and J are TRBV7-9 and TRBJ1-3; 8 nucleotides agree with TRBD1. J gave up 2 bases and V 4 bases, and 10 bases lay outside the gene matches. The germline V gene encodes CDR1 SEHNR and CDR2 FQNEAQ (reference sequence). The CDR3 totals 17 residues. In DNA, the CDR3 is TGTGCCAGCAGCTCCGAGGACAGGGCAACGGCTGGAAACACCATATATTTT. The encoded protein is CASSSEDRATAGNTIYF.

V gene TRBV5-1 combines with J gene TRBJ1-6; TRBD1 matches 10 bases. The germline V gene has CDR1 SGHRS and CDR2 YFSETQ. The CDR3 runs 15 residues. V lost 0 bases to trimming and J lost 8 bases; unmatched junction nucleotides: 2. The CDR3 DNA is TGCGCCAGCAGCTTGGGACAGGGGGCGTATTCACCCCTCCACTTT. Its protein is CASSLGQGAYSPLHF.